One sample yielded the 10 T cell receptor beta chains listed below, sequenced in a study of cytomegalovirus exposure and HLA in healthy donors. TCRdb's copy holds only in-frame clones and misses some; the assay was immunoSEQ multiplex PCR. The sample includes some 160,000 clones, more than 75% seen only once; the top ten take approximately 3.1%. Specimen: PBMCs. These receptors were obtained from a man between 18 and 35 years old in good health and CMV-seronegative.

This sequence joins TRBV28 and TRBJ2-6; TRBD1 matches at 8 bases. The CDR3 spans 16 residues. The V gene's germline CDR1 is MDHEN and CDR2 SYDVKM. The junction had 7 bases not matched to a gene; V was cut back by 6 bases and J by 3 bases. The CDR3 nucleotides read TGTGCCAGCAGACTTGACAGGGGAAGTGGGGCCAACGTCCTGACTTTC. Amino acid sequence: CASRLDRGSGANVLTF.

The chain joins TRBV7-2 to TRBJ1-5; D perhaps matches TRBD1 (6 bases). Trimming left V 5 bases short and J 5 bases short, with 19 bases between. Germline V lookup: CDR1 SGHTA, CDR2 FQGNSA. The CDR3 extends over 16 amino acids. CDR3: CASSPRTGSPYQPQHF. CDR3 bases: TGTGCCAGCAGCCCCCGAACAGGGTCGCCCTATCAGCCCCAGCATTTT.

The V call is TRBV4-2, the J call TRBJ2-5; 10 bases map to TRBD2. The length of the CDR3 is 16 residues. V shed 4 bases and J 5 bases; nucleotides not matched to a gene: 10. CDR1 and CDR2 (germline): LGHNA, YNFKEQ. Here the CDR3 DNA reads TGTGCCAGCAGCCCAACCAGAGGGACTAGCGAGGAGACCCAGTACTTC. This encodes CASSPTRGTSEETQYF.

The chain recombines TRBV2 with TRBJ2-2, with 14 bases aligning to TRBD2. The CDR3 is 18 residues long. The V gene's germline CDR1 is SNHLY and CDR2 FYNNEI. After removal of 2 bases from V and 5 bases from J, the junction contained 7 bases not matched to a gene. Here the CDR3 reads CASSETGTSGRGTGELFF. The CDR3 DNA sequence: TGTGCCAGCAGTGAAACGGGGACTAGCGGGAGAGGAACCGGGGAGCTGTTTTTT.

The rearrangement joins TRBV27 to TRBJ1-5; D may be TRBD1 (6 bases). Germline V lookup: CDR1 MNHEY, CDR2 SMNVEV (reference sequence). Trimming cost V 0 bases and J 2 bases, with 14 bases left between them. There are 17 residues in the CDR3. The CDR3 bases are TGTGCCAGCAGTTTATCGAAGTCAGGGGTGGGCAATCAGCCCCAGCATTTT. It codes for CASSLSKSGVGNQPQHF.

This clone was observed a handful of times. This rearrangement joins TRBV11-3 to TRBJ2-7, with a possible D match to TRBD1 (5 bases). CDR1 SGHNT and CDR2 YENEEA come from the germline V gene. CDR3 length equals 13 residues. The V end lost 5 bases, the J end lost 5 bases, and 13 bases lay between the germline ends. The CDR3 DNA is TGTGCCAGCAGCCCCAGGGAAACCCACGAGCAGTACTTC. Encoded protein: CASSPRETHEQYF.

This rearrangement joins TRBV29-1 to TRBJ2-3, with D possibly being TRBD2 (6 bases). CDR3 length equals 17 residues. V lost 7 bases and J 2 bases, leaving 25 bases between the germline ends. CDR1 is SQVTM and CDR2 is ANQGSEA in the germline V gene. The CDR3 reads CSAARAGLLGNTDTQYF. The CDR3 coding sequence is TGCAGCGCGGCTCGCGCGGGGCTACTCGGCAACACAGATACGCAGTATTTT.

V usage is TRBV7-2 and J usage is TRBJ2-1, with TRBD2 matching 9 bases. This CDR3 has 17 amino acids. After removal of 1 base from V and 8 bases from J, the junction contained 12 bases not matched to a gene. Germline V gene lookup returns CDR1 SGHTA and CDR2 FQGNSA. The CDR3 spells CASSLVGGGRAFDEQFF. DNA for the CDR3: TGTGCCAGCAGCTTAGTTGGAGGCGGGAGGGCCTTTGATGAGCAGTTCTTC.

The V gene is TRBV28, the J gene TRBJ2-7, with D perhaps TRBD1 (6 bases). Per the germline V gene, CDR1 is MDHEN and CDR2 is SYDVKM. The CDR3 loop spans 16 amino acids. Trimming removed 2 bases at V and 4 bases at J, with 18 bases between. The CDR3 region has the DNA TGTGCCAGCAGTTTAGACGCAGGGGTCCGTGCGTACGAGCAGTACTTC. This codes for CASSLDAGVRAYEQYF.

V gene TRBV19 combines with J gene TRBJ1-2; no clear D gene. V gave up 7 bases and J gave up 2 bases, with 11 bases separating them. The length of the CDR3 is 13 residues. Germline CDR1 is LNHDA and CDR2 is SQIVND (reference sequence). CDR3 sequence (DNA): TGTGCCAGTAATTTTCCGGGAAACTATGGCTACACCTTC. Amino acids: CASNFPGNYGYTF.